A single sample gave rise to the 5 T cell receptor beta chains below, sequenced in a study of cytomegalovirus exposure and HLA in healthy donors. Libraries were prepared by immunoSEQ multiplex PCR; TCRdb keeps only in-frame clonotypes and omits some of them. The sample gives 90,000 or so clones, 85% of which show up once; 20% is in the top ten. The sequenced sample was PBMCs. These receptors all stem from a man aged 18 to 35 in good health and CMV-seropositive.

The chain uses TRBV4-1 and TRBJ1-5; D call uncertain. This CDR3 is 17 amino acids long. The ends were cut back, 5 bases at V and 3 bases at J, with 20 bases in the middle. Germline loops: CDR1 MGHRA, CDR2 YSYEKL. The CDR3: CASSTRLIQGPNQPQHF. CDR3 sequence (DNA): TGCGCCAGCAGCACCAGACTCATTCAAGGTCCCAATCAGCCCCAGCATTTT.

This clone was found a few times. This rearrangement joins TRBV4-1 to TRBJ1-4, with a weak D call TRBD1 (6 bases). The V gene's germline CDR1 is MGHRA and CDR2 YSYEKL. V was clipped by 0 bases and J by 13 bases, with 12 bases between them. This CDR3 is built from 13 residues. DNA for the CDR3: TGCGCCAGCAGCCAAGATGAGGGGGTCACACTGTTTTTT. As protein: CASSQDEGVTLFF.

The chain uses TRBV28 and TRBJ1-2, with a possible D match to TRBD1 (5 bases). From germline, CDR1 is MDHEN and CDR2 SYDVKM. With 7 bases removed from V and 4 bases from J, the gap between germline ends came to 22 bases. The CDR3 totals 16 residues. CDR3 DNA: TGTGCCAGCACCCCCCCGGGGGTGGAGGGGTTCTATGGCTACACCTTC. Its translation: CASTPPGVEGFYGYTF.

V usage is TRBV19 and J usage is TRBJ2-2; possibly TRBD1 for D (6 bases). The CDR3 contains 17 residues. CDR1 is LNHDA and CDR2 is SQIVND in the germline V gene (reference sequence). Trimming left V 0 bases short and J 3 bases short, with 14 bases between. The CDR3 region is CASSIDPHRVDTGELFF. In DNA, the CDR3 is TGTGCCAGTAGTATAGATCCTCACAGGGTAGACACCGGGGAGCTGTTTTTT.

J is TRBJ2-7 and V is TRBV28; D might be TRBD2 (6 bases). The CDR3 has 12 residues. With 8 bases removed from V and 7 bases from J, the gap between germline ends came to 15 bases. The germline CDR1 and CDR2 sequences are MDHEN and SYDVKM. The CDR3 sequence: CASSGGAGEQYF. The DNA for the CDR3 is TGTGCCAGCTCGGGCGGGGCGGGAGAGCAGTACTTC.